One and the same sample provided the 26 T cell receptor beta chains below, sequenced in a study of CD8 T cells in Susac syndrome. Random hexamers served to reverse transcribe roughly 0.45 to 1 ug RNA. TCRdb reprocessed the immunoSEQ multiplex PCR reads with MiXCR, giving one entry per CDR3 protein. Of 100,000 to 150,000 distinct CDR3 sequences in the sample, roughly 96% were seen once. Sequences were obtained from CD4+ T cells from PBMCs. These receptors were taken from a human donor in good health.

This chain uses TRBV7-2 with TRBJ1-5; D unresolved. Trimming removed 1 base at V and 1 base at J, with 8 bases between. From germline, CDR1 is SGHTA and CDR2 FQGNSA. The CDR3 is 15 residues long. CDR3 DNA: TGTGCCAGCAGCTTAGGTGTCATCAGCAATCAGCCCCAGCATTTT. This gives the protein CASSLGVISNQPQHF.

The V and J genes are TRBV29-1 and TRBJ2-1; the D is unclear. V lost 7 bases to trimming and J lost 0 bases, with 10 bases between them. The germline CDR1 and CDR2 sequences are SQVTM and ANQGSEA. The CDR3 runs 13 residues. The CDR3 loop is CSAVKPSYNEQFF. The CDR3 coding sequence is TGCAGCGCCGTGAAACCCTCCTACAATGAGCAGTTCTTC.

J is TRBJ1-2 and V is TRBV29-1, with 8 bases matching TRBD1. CDR1 and CDR2 from the germline V gene are SQVTM and ANQGSEA. Losses at the gene ends were 4 bases for V and 3 bases for J; bases not matched to a gene: 7. The CDR3 has 14 residues. The CDR3 sequence: CSVVKGQGDYGYTF. Here the CDR3 DNA reads TGCAGCGTTGTCAAAGGACAGGGAGACTATGGCTACACCTTC.

The V and J genes are TRBV28 and TRBJ2-7, with D perhaps matching TRBD1 (5 bases). This CDR3 contains 14 residues. From germline, CDR1 is MDHEN and CDR2 SYDVKM. Trimming stripped 4 bases from V and 4 bases from J, with 14 bases between. The CDR3 nucleotides are TGTGCCAGCAGTTCCGCAGGGATAAGATACGAGCAGTACTTC. This encodes CASSSAGIRYEQYF.

The genes are TRBV3-1 and TRBJ2-5; unclear D gene. This CDR3 comprises 15 residues. The V end lost 1 base, the J end lost 5 bases, and 14 bases lay between the germline ends. Germline CDR1 is LGHDT and CDR2 is YNNKEL (reference sequence). CDR3 bases: TGTGCCAGCAGCCAAGGTTACCCGGGTAGGGAGACCCAGTACTTC. Translating it yields CASSQGYPGRETQYF.

The CDR3 sequence is CASSVSQVGGYEQYF. The CDR3 coding sequence is TGTGCCAGCAGCGTCTCACAGGTCGGGGGTTACGAGCAGTACTTC. The genes are TRBV9 and TRBJ2-7; TRBD2 is a possible D gene (6 bases). This CDR3 region has 15 residues. Per germline, CDR1 SGDLS and CDR2 YYNGEE. With 2 bases removed from V and 4 bases from J, the gap between germline ends came to 16 bases.

The chain joins TRBV3-1 to TRBJ2-1; 10 bases match TRBD2. From germline, CDR1 is LGHDT and CDR2 YNNKEL (reference sequence). V lost 4 bases, J lost 4 bases, and 4 bases stayed unmatched. The CDR3 consists of 15 residues. In nucleotides, the CDR3 is TGTGCCAGCAGCCCTGGACTAGCGGTATACAATGAGCAGTTCTTC. Translation gives CASSPGLAVYNEQFF.

The chain recombines TRBV2 with TRBJ2-2; perhaps TRBD2 as D (6 bases). Germline CDR1 SNHLY, CDR2 FYNNEI. Trimming took off 7 bases at V and 7 bases at J, with 16 bases between the two ends. The CDR3 has 14 residues. This chain's CDR3 is CASNRLVGGGELFF. In nucleotides, the CDR3 is TGTGCCAGCAATAGACTAGTAGGCGGCGGGGAGCTGTTTTTT.

CDR3 region: CASSVGTVQGRLKAFF. The DNA for the CDR3 is TGTGCCAGCAGCGTAGGGACAGTACAGGGACGACTGAAAGCTTTCTTT. The J gene is TRBJ1-1, the V gene TRBV9; TRBD1 is a possible D gene (6 bases). Germline CDR1 and CDR2: SGDLS and YYNGEE. The CDR3 covers 16 residues. Trimming removed 0 bases at V and 9 bases at J, with 21 bases between. Looking up the rest from reference TRBV9 and TRBJ1-1 gives the full variable domain: DSGVTQTPKHLITATGQRVTLRCSPRSGDLSVYWYQQSLDQGLQFLIQYYNGEERAKGNILERFSAQQFPDLHSELNLSSLELGDSALYFCASSVGTVQGRLKAFFGQGTRLTVV.

This chain's CDR3 is CASSFVLAGDPDTQYF. The CDR3 region has the DNA TGCGCCAGCAGCTTCGTCCTAGCGGGAGACCCAGATACGCAGTATTTT. The rearrangement joins TRBV5-1 to TRBJ2-3; TRBD2 agrees at 10 bases. Germline CDR1 is SGHRS and CDR2 is YFSETQ. The V segment lost 2 bases and the J segment 4 bases; nucleotides outside the gene matches: 7. The CDR3 runs to 16 residues.

This chain joins TRBV7-9 and TRBJ2-7, with D possibly being TRBD1 (6 bases). Germline assignment: CDR1 SEHNR and CDR2 FQNEAQ (reference sequence). Trimming took off 5 bases at V and 7 bases at J, with 9 bases between the two ends. The length of the CDR3 is 11 residues. The CDR3 is CASSPGTEQYF. The DNA of the CDR3 is TGTGCCAGCAGCCCAGGGACAGAGCAGTACTTC.

The rearrangement links TRBV3-1 to TRBJ1-1; D perhaps matches TRBD1 (5 bases). The CDR3 runs 13 residues. CDR1 and CDR2 (germline): LGHDT, YNNKEL (reference sequence). V was shortened by 0 bases and J by 11 bases, with 13 bases between the two germline ends. DNA of the CDR3: TGTGCCAGCAGCCAAGATCGGCAGGGCGCGGCTTTCTTT. Translation: CASSQDRQGAAFF.

J is TRBJ2-5 and V is TRBV2, with 8 positions matching TRBD1. V shed 2 bases, J shed 0 bases, and the junction held 5 bases outside the gene matches. Looked up from germline, CDR1 is SNHLY and CDR2 is FYNNEI. This CDR3 region has 16 residues. CDR3 sequence: CASSESTGGYQETQYF. The CDR3 coding sequence is TGTGCCAGCAGTGAAAGTACAGGGGGGTACCAAGAGACCCAGTACTTC.

J is TRBJ2-7 and V is TRBV3-1, with D possibly matching TRBD2 (5 bases). CDR1 is LGHDT, CDR2 YNNKEL, per germline (reference sequence). CDR3 length equals 15 residues. Trimming removed 7 bases at V and 0 bases at J, with 16 bases between. CDR3 sequence reads: CASTLGLDNSYEQYF. DNA of the CDR3: TGTGCCAGCACCCTCGGACTGGATAACTCCTACGAGCAGTACTTC.

In its sample, this clonotype was seen once. The chain links TRBV30 to TRBJ2-3; no clear D gene. CDR3 length: 14 residues. Looked up from germline, CDR1 is GTSNPN and CDR2 is SVGIG (reference sequence). The V gene lost 5 bases and the J gene lost 6 bases, with 18 bases spanning the gap. CDR3: CAWSRGLQDDTQYF. Written as DNA, the CDR3 is TGTGCCTGGTCAAGAGGCCTGCAAGACGATACGCAGTATTTT. Full variable domain (missing parts from reference TRBV30 and TRBJ2-3): SQTIHQWPATLVQPVGSPLSLECTVEGTSNPNLYWYRQAAGRGLQLLFYSVGIGQISSEVPQNLSASRPQDRQFILSSKKLLLSDSGFYLCAWSRGLQDDTQYFGPGTRLTVL.

The gene calls are TRBV5-4 and TRBJ1-4, with TRBD1 matching 7 bases. The CDR3 runs 13 residues. With 5 bases clipped from V and 8 bases from J, the junction kept 6 bases outside the gene matches. CDR1 and CDR2 (germline): SGHNT, YYREEE (reference sequence). The CDR3 sequence: CASSPTGEEKLFF. The CDR3 DNA follows: TGTGCCAGCAGTCCCACAGGGGAGGAAAAACTGTTTTTT.

V usage is TRBV29-1 and J usage is TRBJ2-5; 8 nucleotides agree with TRBD2. J lost 4 bases, V lost 7 bases, and 5 bases had no gene match. Germline V CDR1 and CDR2: SQVTM, ANQGSEA. The CDR3 has 12 amino acids. Written as DNA, the CDR3 is TGCAGCGCTGGGACTAGTGGAGAGACCCAGTACTTC. Residues: CSAGTSGETQYF.

The rearrangement joins TRBV7-2 to TRBJ2-2; D is unresolved. The CDR3 is made up of 13 amino acids. With 5 bases removed from V and 4 bases from J, the gap between germline ends came to 8 bases. Per the germline V gene, CDR1 is SGHTA and CDR2 is FQGNSA. The CDR3 spells CASSLQITGELFF. The CDR3 DNA reads as TGTGCCAGCAGCCTACAAATCACCGGGGAGCTGTTTTTT.

The chain carries TRBV28 and TRBJ1-3; D gene unclear. The CDR3 sequence is 11 residues long. V gave up 10 bases and J gave up 0 bases, with 4 bases separating them. CDR1 and CDR2 (germline): MDHEN, SYDVKM. The DNA of the CDR3 is TGTGCCATCCTCTCTGGAAACACCATATATTTT. Protein sequence: CAILSGNTIYF. The complete variable domain, with remaining parts taken from reference TRBV28 and TRBJ1-3, reads DVKVTQSSRYLVKRTGEKVFLECVQDMDHENMFWYRQDPGLGLRLIYFSYDVKMKEKGDIPEGYSVSREKKERFSLILESASTNQTSMYLCAILSGNTIYFGEGSWLTVV.

The V gene is TRBV29-1, the J gene TRBJ2-3; D is undetermined. Trimming pared 3 bases from V and 1 base from J, leaving 5 bases between. The germline gives CDR1 SQVTM, CDR2 ANQGSEA. The CDR3 runs to 12 residues. The chain's CDR3 is CSVDEGTDTQYF. The CDR3 bases are TGCAGCGTTGATGAGGGCACAGATACGCAGTATTTT.

The gene calls are TRBV28 and TRBJ1-5, with a possible D match to TRBD1 (6 bases). Trimming took 9 bases from V and 6 from J, leaving 12 bases between them. This CDR3 has 12 residues. Per germline, CDR1 MDHEN and CDR2 SYDVKM. Here the CDR3 reads CASTGLGQPQHF. As DNA, the CDR3 is TGTGCCAGTACAGGGTTGGGTCAGCCCCAGCATTTT.

This clonotype appeared a single time. This chain connects TRBV19 to TRBJ2-3; 8 bases map to TRBD1. After removal of 3 bases from V and 5 bases from J, the junction contained 4 bases not matched to a gene. The CDR3 runs 14 residues. Germline CDR1 is LNHDA and CDR2 is SQIVND (reference sequence). CDR3 DNA: TGTGCCAGTAGTATTGACAGGGGAAGAGATACGCAGTATTTT. It is translated as CASSIDRGRDTQYF.

In nucleotides, the CDR3 is TGTGCCAGCACCTCCCTCGGGGGCAGGCGAAACATTCAGTACTTC. It yields the protein CASTSLGGRRNIQYF. V gene TRBV27 combines with J gene TRBJ2-4; TRBD1 or TRBD2 may be the D gene (6 bases each). Trimming took off 7 bases at V and 6 bases at J, with 19 bases between the two ends. The CDR3 loop spans 15 amino acids. Germline V gene lookup returns CDR1 MNHEY and CDR2 SMNVEV (reference sequence).

The chain combines TRBV19 with TRBJ2-1; D not certain. CDR3 size: 11 residues. Trimming left V 7 bases short and J 4 bases short, with 5 bases between. Per the germline V gene, CDR1 is LNHDA and CDR2 is SQIVND (reference sequence). The chain's CDR3 is CASKDYNEQFF. The CDR3 bases are TGTGCCAGTAAGGATTACAATGAGCAGTTCTTC.

This chain connects TRBV29-1 to TRBJ2-7, with D possibly being TRBD2 (7 bases). Trimming removed 8 bases from V and 5 bases from J, with 13 bases in between. Per germline, CDR1 SQVTM and CDR2 ANQGSEA. This CDR3 spans 11 amino acids. The CDR3 DNA follows: TGCAGCCACGGGGGGCCGAACGAGCAGTACTTC. It is translated as CSHGGPNEQYF.

V gene TRBV4-1 combines with J gene TRBJ2-7; D might be TRBD1 or TRBD2, each matching 5 bases. This CDR3 comprises 15 residues. Germline CDR1 and CDR2: MGHRA and YSYEKL. With 2 bases removed from V and 2 bases from J, the gap between germline ends came to 13 bases. As DNA, the CDR3 is TGCGCCAGCAGCCAACCCGGGAAAGGGGCCTACGAGCAGTACTTC. Its protein product is CASSQPGKGAYEQYF.